What follows are 18 T cell receptor beta chains derived from one specimen sequenced in a study of siplizumab effects on memory and regulatory T cells. The protocol was immunoSEQ multiplex PCR, while the TCRdb copy is restricted to in-frame clones and leaves out a portion. The sample records over 55,000 clones, approximately 87% being singletons. Sample: memory CD4+ T cells sorted from blood. These TCRs come from a human donor in good health.

The chain joins TRBV5-1 to TRBJ2-2, with 8 bases that match TRBD2. Germline V gene data show CDR1 as SGHRS and CDR2 as YFSETQ. J gave up 2 bases and V 1 base, and 4 bases lay outside the gene matches. The CDR3 totals 16 residues. The CDR3 sequence is CASSLISGGNTGELFF. The CDR3 region has the DNA TGCGCCAGCAGCTTGATAAGCGGGGGTAACACCGGGGAGCTGTTTTTT.

The chain uses TRBV11-1 and TRBJ1-2; D perhaps matches TRBD1 (5 bases). Trimming left V 5 bases short and J 8 bases short, with 15 bases between. The CDR3 sequence is 13 residues long. Germline V gene sequence: CDR1 SGHAT, CDR2 FQDESV (reference sequence). CDR3 protein: CASSGGGRVGYTF. The CDR3 nucleotides read TGTGCCAGCAGCGGCGGGGGACGCGTCGGCTACACCTTC.

V gene TRBV5-4 combines with J gene TRBJ2-5, with D possibly matching TRBD2 (7 bases). Germline CDR1 and CDR2: SGHNT and YYREEE (reference sequence). CDR3 length: 17 residues. Between the trimmed V and J ends, which lost 5 bases and 0 bases, there was a span of 20 bases. In DNA, the CDR3 is TGTGCCAGCAGTCACTTCACAGGGAGGGGGAACCAAGAGACCCAGTACTTC. This translates into CASSHFTGRGNQETQYF.

In this sample, this clone turned up once. J is TRBJ2-7 and V is TRBV11-1, with TRBD2 matching over 7 bases. Germline CDR1 and CDR2: SGHAT and FQDESV (reference sequence). The CDR3 covers 15 residues. V dropped 4 bases and J dropped 3; count of bases not matched to a gene: 9. CDR3 DNA sequence: TGTGCCAGCAGCTCCAGCGGGGAGACGGACTACGAGCAGTACTTC. This gives the protein CASSSSGETDYEQYF.

The rearrangement uses TRBV7-3 and TRBJ2-3; D uncertain. V dropped 4 bases and J dropped 7 bases, with 9 bases sitting between them. CDR1 and CDR2 (germline): SGHTA, FQGTGA. The CDR3 consists of 12 residues. CDR3 residues: CASSSLGNTQYF. CDR3 DNA: TGTGCCAGCAGCTCTCTTGGTAATACGCAGTATTTT.

The J gene is TRBJ2-5, the V gene TRBV7-6; D is unclear. Germline CDR1 SGHVS, CDR2 FNYEAQ. Trimming cost V 3 bases and J 1 base, with 0 bases left between them. The CDR3 spans 11 residues. CDR3: CASSFQETQYF. For the CDR3, the DNA is TGTGCCAGCAGCTTCCAAGAGACCCAGTACTTC. Full variable domain (remainder filled in from reference TRBV7-6 and TRBJ2-5): GAGVSQSPRYKVTKRGQDVALRCDPISGHVSLYWYRQALGQGPEFLTYFNYEAQQDKSGLPNDRFSAERPEGSISTLTIQRTEQRDSAMYRCASSFQETQYFGPGTRLLVL.

The chain has TRBV27 and TRBJ1-2; D is ambiguous. Germline-derived CDR1 and CDR2 are MNHEY and SMNVEV (reference sequence). The CDR3 is made up of 16 amino acids. V was shortened by 5 bases and J by 5 bases, with 21 bases between the two germline ends. CDR3 residues: CASSPHRASLQYGYTF. In DNA, the CDR3 is TGTGCCAGCAGTCCTCACCGGGCCAGCCTACAATATGGCTACACCTTC.

The chain joins TRBV18 to TRBJ1-2; D gene ambiguous. The CDR3 spans 15 residues. The germline V gene has CDR1 KGHSH and CDR2 LQKENI. The V gene lost 3 bases and the J gene lost 4 bases, with 15 bases spanning the gap. This CDR3 is CASSPFREDSYGYTF. The CDR3, as DNA: TGTGCCAGCTCACCGTTCAGAGAGGATTCCTATGGCTACACCTTC.

J is TRBJ2-1 and V is TRBV5-4; 10 nucleotides match TRBD2. J gave up 6 bases and V 0 bases, and 6 bases lay outside the gene matches. The germline V gene has CDR1 SGHNT and CDR2 YYREEE (reference sequence). This CDR3 spans 16 amino acids. DNA of the CDR3: TGTGCCAGCAGCTTGGATGCTAGCGGGAGTTTCAATGAGCAGTTCTTC. Protein sequence: CASSLDASGSFNEQFF. Full variable domain (missing parts from reference TRBV5-4 and TRBJ2-1): ETGVTQSPTHLIKTRGQQVTLRCSSQSGHNTVSWYQQALGQGPQFIFQYYREEENGRGNFPPRFSGLQFPNYSSELNVNALELDDSALYLCASSLDASGSFNEQFFGPGTRLTVL.

The V call is TRBV6-5, the J call TRBJ2-3; 10 bases fit TRBD1. Germline lookup yields CDR1 MNHEY and CDR2 SVGAGI. This CDR3 region has 15 residues. With V trimmed by 6 bases and J by 4 bases, 7 bases remained unmatched. CDR3 DNA sequence: TGTGCCAGCAGCCGACAGGGGGCTGAGGCAGATACGCAGTATTTT. This translates into CASSRQGAEADTQYF.

The CDR3 loop reads CAISEGQGKSYEQYF. DNA for the CDR3: TGTGCCATCAGTGAGGGACAGGGCAAGTCCTACGAGCAGTACTTC. This chain joins TRBV10-3 and TRBJ2-7, with TRBD1 matching over 8 bases. Germline CDR1 is ENHRY and CDR2 is SYGVKD. Trimming cost V 2 bases and J 1 base; bases outside gene matches: 4. The CDR3 covers 15 residues.

V usage is TRBV10-1 and J usage is TRBJ2-3; D may correspond to TRBD1 or TRBD2 (6 bases each). This CDR3 spans 14 amino acids. V dropped 3 bases and J dropped 4 bases, with 11 bases sitting between them. Germline V gene lookup returns CDR1 WNHNN and CDR2 SYGVQD (reference sequence). CDR3 nucleotides: TGCGCCAGCAGTGATGGGGGGCACGCAGATACGCAGTATTTT. Translating gives CASSDGGHADTQYF.

For the CDR3, the DNA is TGTGCCAGTAGTACGGACAGTCTAAACTATGGCTACACCTTC. This sequence encodes CASSTDSLNYGYTF. J is TRBJ1-2 and V is TRBV19; TRBD1 is a possible D gene (6 bases). Germline V gene lookup returns CDR1 LNHDA and CDR2 SQIVND (reference sequence). The CDR3 is 14 amino acids. Trimming took off 4 bases at V and 2 bases at J, with 11 bases between the two ends.

The rearrangement joins TRBV6-6 to TRBJ1-5; TRBD1 matches at 7 bases. From germline, CDR1 is MNHNY and CDR2 SVGAGI (reference sequence). This CDR3 has 13 residues. With 7 bases clipped from V and 4 bases from J, the junction kept 4 bases outside the gene matches. For the CDR3, the DNA is TGTGCCAGCACCTCGACAGGGAATCAGCCCCAGCATTTT. This codes for CASTSTGNQPQHF.

V is TRBV7-2 and J is TRBJ2-5; D might be TRBD1 (5 bases). V dropped 4 bases and J dropped 7 bases, with 16 bases sitting between them. The CDR3 runs 14 residues. Germline assignment: CDR1 SGHTA and CDR2 FQGNSA. DNA for the CDR3: TGTGCCAGCAGCTCCCGACAGCATATAGGGACCCAGTACTTC. As protein: CASSSRQHIGTQYF.

The chain recombines TRBV30 with TRBJ1-4; D ambiguous. The CDR3 extends over 12 amino acids. Germline CDR1 reads GTSNPN; CDR2 reads SVGIG (reference sequence). V gave up 1 base and J gave up 6 bases, with 6 bases separating them. CDR3 nucleotide sequence: TGTGCCTGGAGTGCTATAGATGAAAAACTGTTTTTT. Translated, it gives CAWSAIDEKLFF.

The chain has TRBV6-6 and TRBJ1-2, with unresolved D. V lost 2 bases and J 8 bases, leaving 6 bases between the germline ends. The CDR3 totals 11 residues. The germline gives CDR1 MNHNY, CDR2 SVGAGI (reference sequence). CDR3 loop: CASSYPGGYTF. For the CDR3, the DNA is TGTGCCAGCAGTTACCCGGGCGGCTACACCTTC.

The V and J genes are TRBV4-1 and TRBJ2-5; no firm D call. TRBJ2-7 explains the end of the DNA better; the J call may be wrong. Germline CDR1 MGHRA, CDR2 YSYEKL. The CDR3 is made up of 16 amino acids. CDR3 sequence: CASSQDLSGMTYEQYF. The CDR3 DNA sequence: TGCGCCAGCAGCCAAGATCTGAGTGGTATGACCTACGAGCAGTACTTC.